This TCR beta chain was sequenced during a study of blood T cell repertoires in COVID-19. Background on the study: T cells, B-cell-depleted T cells, or PBMCs supplied cDNA or gDNA.

V was trimmed by 0 bases and J by 7 bases, leaving 10 bases between them. This CDR3 is built from 13 residues. The germline V gene encodes CDR1 SGDLS and CDR2 YYNGEE. TCRdb keeps only in-frame clones here, not all; method: immunoSEQ multiplex PCR. Of 130,000 to 150,000 clones in the sample, around 80% were seen once. This TCR came from a man in his sixties with active or convalescent COVID-19. Sequenced sample: peripheral blood. The chain employs TRBV9 and TRBJ1-1; TRBD1 is a possible D gene (5 bases). CDR3 in DNA: TGTGCCAGCAGCGTAGATGGGAGGGGTGAAGCTTTCTTT. Protein: CASSVDGRGEAFF.